This T cell receptor (beta chain) was captured in a study of cytomegalovirus exposure and HLA in healthy donors (dated 2017 in TCRdb). About the study as a whole: In an earlier analysis of roughly 590 of the donors, approximately 300 Gb of sequence data and 100 million or so unique TCR beta sequences from about 179 million T cells were reported. An early release covering some 640 HLA-typed donors comprised 250 to 350 gigabases of sequencing data and 85 million or so unique TCR sequences. Of the 398 genotyped donors, over 70% fell in the genetic ancestry cluster associated with self-reported Caucasian donors. The aim of the study was to test whether cataloging public T cell receptors could identify signatures of past pathogen exposure. Using immunosequencing, the study profiled T cell repertoires from 550 to 750 subjects and related those repertoires to cytomegalovirus serostatus. A separate validation cohort of approximately 130 different subjects was used in addition to the roughly 670-subject first cohort. To predict cytomegalovirus infection status, the study combined high-throughput TCR immunosequencing, statistical association of individual TCRs with disease status, and machine learning. In a later analysis, previously published TCR beta repertoires from 666 donors were re-analyzed and high-resolution HLA genotyping was added so that TCR occurrence patterns could be studied. In the later analysis, no new phenotypic data were used to find candidate immune exposures; instead, reliance was placed on TCR beta sequences and their occurrence across donors. In an earlier analysis of roughly 540 of the donors, high-throughput TCR beta sequencing was used to judge whether each TCR beta V gene segment behaved as functional or pseudogenic. Alongside the repertoire data, information on donor age, sex, ethnicity and CMV serostatus was compiled. Genome-wide SNP genotypes for about 65% of the roughly 700 donors were used in a later genetic analysis, which treated that subset as a discovery cohort. All discovery cohort repertoires had been generated on a single sequencing platform. Both class I and class II loci were covered by HLA typing, at four-digit resolution. The number of typed donors differed by locus: about 620-640 for A, B, C, DRB1 and DQB1; 500 to 550 for DQA1; over 600 for DPA1; and 450 to 480 for DPB1. Four or five DR-DQ haplotypes were handled as single units for association and clustering, since linkage in the cohort was strong. Among a few hundred genotyped donors of the cohort, an average of roughly 240,000 unique TCR beta nucleotide sequences were sequenced per donor, around a sixth of them non-productive.

The library was made by the immunoSEQ multiplex PCR assay. A mixture of 60 forward primers for TCR Vbeta segments and 13 reverse primers for TCR Jbeta segments was used in the multiplex PCR. A multiplex PCR assay on genomic DNA amplified the CDR3 region of rearranged TCR beta genes. On the Illumina HiSeq System, the amplified TCR beta libraries were sequenced as 87-base-pair reads. In the source study's methods: In a later analysis, 80 million or so unique TCR beta chains were counted across the 500 to 850 repertoires, and around 10 million of these chains were shared by at least two donors. Raw reads were error-corrected and collapsed into unique sequences with a nearest-neighbor algorithm that merged closely related sequences to remove PCR and sequencing errors. Alignment of CDR3 sequences to IMGT reference sequences was used to assign V, D and J gene segments. For a sequence to be retained, a match of at least six nucleotides was required to both a V gene segment and a J gene segment. A rearrangement was called productive if the CDR3 had no stop codons and remained in frame with V and J, and every other rearrangement was called non-productive. CDR3 was defined according to IMGT convention as the region running from the second conserved V-encoded cysteine to the conserved J-encoded phenylalanine. In an earlier analysis of roughly 580 of the donors, sequences lacking an unambiguous match to a single V gene segment were excluded. An earlier analysis of under 750 of the donors called V segments functional above 56.7% productive rearrangements and segregating when the between-donor standard deviation exceeded 5%. A statistical classification framework was built to diagnose cytomegalovirus status from the catalog of TCR beta chain sequences. V and J gene assignment, in a later analysis, came from comparing TCR nucleotide sequences with IMGT/GENE-DB human TR gene sequences. A later analysis assigned CDR3 sequences and most-parsimonious VDJ recombination scenarios with the TCRdist pipeline. In a later analysis, each TCR beta chain was defined by its CDR3 amino acid sequence together with its V-gene family, and reads without a unique V-gene family were excluded. As a way to deal with suspected cross-contamination and a sequencing artifact, a later analysis dropped approximately 590 nucleotide sequences that were highly shared and had low generation probability. In a later analysis, a clonal expansion index for each public chain was calculated from normalized within-repertoire ranks of inferred template counts. Generation probabilities in a later analysis came from a VDJ recombination model fitted to out-of-frame rearrangements, and those results were checked against IGoR. In a later analysis, TCR-TCR, TCR-HLA and TCR-CMV co-occurrence was scored with hypergeometric tests, and a repertoire-size bias correction was applied to TCR pairs. A later analysis estimated false discovery rates by permuting HLA or CMV assignments 20 times. In a later analysis, co-occurring TCRs were grouped with DBSCAN, and TCRdist sequence similarity was added when clustering was performed within HLA-allele-positive subsets. Repertoires with fewer than 30,000 or more than 120,000 public chains, plus five repertoires with anomalous nucleotide sharing, were excluded from co-occurrence clustering. The table was pulled from immuneACCESS by TCRdb, which kept in-frame rearrangements only. Such tables lose some clones; where checked, under half of the loss comes from unresolved V genes, and the rest has no known cause. V and J calls and clone size are those listed in that table; D and trimming were worked out from the DNA. This sample gives some 160,000 clones in total; roughly 80% of them show up just once. The leading ten clones occupy 2% to 2.5% of the sample.

The count of this clone is one. What antigen it recognizes has not been identified. One base away there is no much larger clone; base qualities are not given. General conclusions and limits of the study: The presence/absence analyses assumed that sequencing depth was roughly uniform across donors, and that assumption may not be true. A further reported finding was that TCR beta sequences accurately predicted the HLA-A and HLA-B alleles for most subjects in the first cohort. The earlier analysis of around 600 of the donors excluded 15 to 20 rarely observed V segments, including chromosome 9 orphons, because counts were too low. Across donors, most TCR sequences were observed very rarely, whereas some public TCRs were present in many individuals. An earlier analysis of approximately 530 of the donors showed that most TCR beta V segments appeared in productive rearrangements either about 87% or about 30% of the time, which broadly matched IMGT annotations. According to a later analysis, TCR association rates differed among HLA loci, with DRB1 alleles showing the most associated TCRs and HLA-C alleles showing the fewest. Some IMGT-functional V segments, including TRBV6-2 and TRBV6-3, could not be told apart with the 87-base-pair reads, so those segments were excluded. According to a later analysis, parvovirus B19, influenza, CMV and Epstein-Barr virus appeared linked to several top co-occurrence clusters. In a later analysis, most CMV-associated TCR beta chains were found to appear HLA-restricted, with HLA associations seemingly driven largely by CMV exposure. A later genetic analysis reported fewer N-insertions in productive TCRs among donors in an Asian-associated ancestry cluster than the roughly 700-donor mean. HLA typing was unavailable for some donors at each locus, so association tests used only the typed subset. It was suggested by the authors that the approach could potentially be generalized to other disease states and immunological phenotypes. Linkage disequilibrium might explain the correlated functional status among segregating V segments, but an unknown experimental factor could not be excluded. A cluster of highly shared sequence variants was judged likely to represent a technical artifact of the sequencing pipeline. In the study, approximately 150 TCR beta chains were listed as associated with cytomegalovirus. In this cohort, only TCR beta chains were sequenced, and detectable features were limited by the absence of alpha or paired-chain data. In vitro tests confirmed that a few of the cytomegalovirus-associated TCR beta chains recognize cytomegalovirus antigens. Cytomegalovirus status was reported to be diagnosed by the classifier with high specificity and sensitivity in both the original and validation cohorts. At a false discovery rate of 0.05, a later analysis linked under 20,000 TCR beta sequences to specific HLA alleles. An association between a missense DCLRE1C variant and V-gene and J-gene trimming of TCR beta chains was found in a later genetic analysis and replicated in an independent cohort. Strong co-occurrence of HLA alleles, especially DR and DQ, made assigning TCR associations to individual alleles difficult. Immune exposure information for the cohort was limited to CMV serostatus. In a later analysis, HLA-associated TCR beta chains showed more clonal expansion and lower generation probabilities than non-associated chains that were equally common.

In total, just over 650 healthy bone marrow donors made up the cohort. At the time of sampling, all cohort members were nominally healthy, though unrecorded immune exposures were likely present. The donor was CMV seronegative and belonged to the group of several hundred seronegative cohort members. Each donor provided a peripheral blood sample, and peripheral blood mononuclear cells were used for TCR beta sequencing. The Qiagen DNeasy Blood Extraction Kit was used to extract genomic DNA from the blood cell samples. V is cut by 1 base and J by 6 bases, and the space between the germline ends is 6 bases. CDR1 is given as MNHNS and CDR2 as SASEGT, both from the germline V gene. The CDR3, from cysteine to phenylalanine, totals 13 residues. Kept here is only the CDR3 DNA, which spans 39 bases and is read in frame from base 1.

The rearrangement joined TRBV6-1 to TRBJ1-4, with the D gene not confidently named. The sequence was obtained from a male donor in good health and CMV-seronegative. Material: PBMCs. CDR3 protein: CASSEGQDEKLFF. The bases are TGTGCCAGCAGTGAAGGACAAGATGAAAAACTGTTTTTT.